The 11 T cell receptor beta chains listed next were all sequenced from one sample in a study of T cells in Graves' hyperthyroidism and ophthalmopathy. TCR beta CDR3 region amplification was performed from RNA transcripts. The HTBI primer set drove a first-round RT-PCR of the TCR CDR3. TCRdb itself ran the multiplex PCR reads through MiXCR, one entry per CDR3 protein. The sample includes more than 650,000 distinct CDR3 sequences, around 13% seen only once; the top ten take more than 8.5%. Sequencing was performed on blood. The receptors originated from a young woman with Graves' hyperthyroidism.

This clonotype showed up many times. The rearrangement links TRBV11-3 to TRBJ1-1; 7 bases agree with TRBD1. The CDR3 length is 16 residues. Germline loops: CDR1 SGHNT, CDR2 YENEEA. Losses at the gene ends were 8 bases for V and 1 base for J; bases not matched to a gene: 13. CDR3 sequence: CASRTRTGPRNTEAFF. CDR3 in DNA: TGTGCCAGCCGGACAAGGACAGGCCCGAGGAACACTGAAGCTTTCTTT.

This clonotype occurred a few times. The gene calls are TRBV11-3 and TRBJ2-1; 7 positions agree with TRBD1. This CDR3 comprises 14 residues. V shed 4 bases and J 6 bases; nucleotides not matched to a gene: 6. Germline V gene sequence: CDR1 SGHNT, CDR2 YENEEA. CDR3 loop: CASSSEAGGNEQFF. The CDR3 DNA is TGTGCCAGCAGCTCCGAAGCAGGGGGCAATGAGCAGTTCTTC.

The chain couples TRBV20-1 to TRBJ1-6; no definite D call. With 6 bases removed from V and 7 bases from J, the gap between germline ends came to 16 bases. Germline V gene sequence: CDR1 DFQATT, CDR2 SNEGSKA (reference sequence). This CDR3 is built from 14 residues. The CDR3 sequence is CSAEGPTENSPLHF. CDR3 sequence (DNA): TGCAGTGCCGAGGGCCCGACGGAGAATTCACCCCTCCACTTT.

This clonotype was recorded at least ten times. The J gene is TRBJ2-7, the V gene TRBV20-1; 7 nucleotides agree with TRBD2. CDR3 size: 14 residues. Germline values: CDR1 DFQATT, CDR2 SNEGSKA (reference sequence). Germline trimming cut 6 bases from V and 1 base from J; bases unmatched to any gene: 9. The CDR3 protein is CSAPILAASYEQYF. CDR3 nucleotides: TGCAGTGCCCCTATTCTAGCGGCTTCCTACGAGCAGTACTTC.

The chain links TRBV25-1 to TRBJ2-7; D unclear. V shed 3 bases and J shed 4 bases, with 7 bases lying between them. Germline CDR1 MGHDK, CDR2 SYGVNS. The CDR3 extends over 12 amino acids. The CDR3 protein is CASSDHGYEQYF. In nucleotides, the CDR3 is TGTGCCAGCAGTGATCACGGGTACGAGCAGTACTTC.

In this sample, this clonotype turned up many times. V is TRBV13 and J is TRBJ2-7; the D call may be TRBD1 or TRBD2 (5 bases each). CDR1 is PRHDT, CDR2 FYEKMQ, per germline (reference sequence). CDR3 length equals 14 residues. Trimming left V 5 bases short and J 3 bases short, with 14 bases between. For the CDR3, the DNA is TGTGCCAGCAGCGGGGGTCCGGGGTTCTACGAGCAGTACTTC. Translating gives CASSGGPGFYEQYF.

CDR3 nucleotide sequence: TGTGCCAGCAGCTCGACAGCAGGACTAGCGGGAGAAAGCACAGATACGCAGTATTTT. Protein sequence: CASSSTAGLAGESTDTQYF. V gene TRBV5-4 combines with J gene TRBJ2-3; 13 bases line up with TRBD2. The CDR3 has 19 amino acids. V dropped 3 bases and J dropped 0; count of bases not matched to a gene: 10. The germline V gene has CDR1 SGHNT and CDR2 YYREEE (reference sequence).

In its sample, this clonotype was seen a few times. The chain couples TRBV4-3 to TRBJ1-6, with D maybe TRBD1 (5 bases). CDR1 and CDR2 from the germline V gene are LGHNA and YSLEER. V lost 3 bases to trimming and J lost 10 bases, with 10 bases between them. CDR3 size: 13 residues. In nucleotides, the CDR3 is TGCGCCAGCAGCCAGTACAGGAACTCACCCCTCCACTTT. Encoded protein: CASSQYRNSPLHF.

The chain couples TRBV12-3 or TRBV12-4 to TRBJ1-6; D may be TRBD1 (5 bases). V was clipped by 1 base and J by 9 bases, with 10 bases between them. The length of the CDR3 is 14 residues. CDR3 in amino acids: CASSLGGISSPLHF. The CDR3 DNA reads as TGTGCCAGCAGTTTAGGGGGGATCAGTTCACCCCTCCACTTT.

At least ten counts were recorded for this clonotype. A much larger clone differs by one base, so this may be a read error. V usage is TRBV28 and J usage is TRBJ2-1; D not resolved. This CDR3 is built from 11 residues. CDR1 and CDR2 (germline): MDHEN, SYDVKM. Trimming stripped 5 bases from V and 6 bases from J, with 5 bases between. The CDR3 DNA reads TGTGCCAGCAGTGGGTTCAATGAGCAGTTCTTC. Translated, it gives CASSGFNEQFF.

The chain joins TRBV7-3 to TRBJ2-2, with D maybe TRBD1 (7 bases). The V gene lost 1 base and the J gene lost 3 bases, with 18 bases spanning the gap. Germline V gives CDR1 SGHTA, CDR2 FQGTGA. The CDR3 has 18 residues. In nucleotides, the CDR3 is TGTGCCAGCAGCTTAAGAGGGGCGGCAGGGGGGCACACCGGGGAGCTGTTTTTT. Its translation: CASSLRGAAGGHTGELFF.